The 24 T cell receptor beta chains below were found in one sample sequenced in a study of blood T cell repertoires in COVID-19. Generated by immunoSEQ multiplex PCR, the TCRdb table keeps only in-frame clones and is missing some. The data show 300,000 to 450,000 clones, more than 70% seen once. Sequences were obtained from PBMCs or T cells enriched from blood (not recorded which). All receptors derive from a woman aged 25-40 years who had been exposed to COVID-19.

J is TRBJ1-4 and V is TRBV6-5; a possible D gene is TRBD1 (5 bases). Trimming cost V 7 bases and J 0 bases, with 9 bases left between them. This CDR3 spans 14 amino acids. Germline loops: CDR1 MNHEY, CDR2 SVGAGI. The CDR3 DNA sequence: TGTGCCAGCATGGGGCAGCCAACTAATGAAAAACTGTTTTTT. Translated: CASMGQPTNEKLFF.

This rearrangement joins TRBV13 to TRBJ2-5; the match to TRBD1 covers 7 bases. CDR1 PRHDT and CDR2 FYEKMQ come from the germline V gene (reference sequence). V was clipped by 4 bases and J by 5 bases; unmatched bases: 10. The CDR3 consists of 15 residues. CDR3 region: CASSSGQSSQETQYF. DNA of the CDR3: TGTGCCAGCAGCTCGGGACAGTCGTCACAGGAGACCCAGTACTTC.

This chain joins TRBV6-6 and TRBJ2-7, with 8 bases identical to TRBD1. The CDR3 length is 15 residues. The V segment lost 0 bases and the J segment 5 bases; nucleotides outside the gene matches: 6. Germline lookup yields CDR1 MNHNY and CDR2 SVGAGI (reference sequence). The chain's CDR3 is CASSYSISGGNEQYF. CDR3 nucleotide sequence: TGTGCCAGCAGTTACTCGATTTCAGGGGGCAACGAGCAGTACTTC.

The V call is TRBV11-2, the J call TRBJ1-1; maybe TRBD1 (5 bases). Trimming cost V 4 bases and J 4 bases, with 25 bases left between them. The CDR3 runs to 18 residues. The germline V gene encodes CDR1 SGHAT and CDR2 FQNNGV. The CDR3 loop reads CASSSVVPDSGLGTEAFF. The CDR3, as DNA: TGTGCCAGCAGCTCGGTAGTACCAGACAGTGGCCTTGGCACTGAAGCTTTCTTT.

The rearrangement joins TRBV10-1 to TRBJ1-2, with D possibly being TRBD1 (6 bases). The germline V and J ends were trimmed by 5 bases and 3 bases, with 16 bases remaining between them. The CDR3 is 15 residues long. Germline CDR1 reads WNHNN; CDR2 reads SYGVQD (reference sequence). The CDR3 bases are TGCGCCAGCAGTTTGACCCCGTCAGGGGACTATGGCTACACCTTC. The encoded protein is CASSLTPSGDYGYTF.

The chain is built from TRBV18 and TRBJ2-7, with 7 bases aligning to TRBD2. The CDR3 contains 15 residues. CDR1 and CDR2 from the germline V gene are KGHSH and LQKENI. J gave up 3 bases and V 5 bases, and 10 bases lay outside the gene matches. The CDR3 sequence: CASSSSRTSLYEQYF. CDR3 nucleotide sequence: TGTGCCAGCTCATCCTCGAGGACTAGTCTCTACGAGCAGTACTTC.

The chain links TRBV10-1 to TRBJ1-3; D is undetermined. V was clipped by 2 bases and J by 0 bases, with 8 bases between them. The CDR3 runs 15 residues. In germline, CDR1 is WNHNN, CDR2 SYGVQD (reference sequence). The CDR3 loop is CASSEGSHSGNTIYF. For the CDR3, the DNA is TGCGCCAGCAGTGAGGGCTCACACTCTGGAAACACCATATATTTT.

V gene TRBV5-1 combines with J gene TRBJ2-2; D gene unclear. Looked up from germline, CDR1 is SGHRS and CDR2 is YFSETQ. The V gene lost 0 bases and the J gene lost 1 base, with 10 bases spanning the gap. The CDR3 contains 16 residues. The CDR3 region is CASSLATPRNTGELFF. The DNA for the CDR3 is TGCGCCAGCAGCTTGGCAACACCACGGAACACCGGGGAGCTGTTTTTT. Filled out from reference TRBV5-1 and TRBJ2-2, the complete variable domain reads KAGVTQTPRYLIKTRGQQVTLSCSPISGHRSVSWYQQTPGQGLQFLFEYFSETQRNKGNFPGRFSGRQFSNSRSEMNVSTLELGDSALYLCASSLATPRNTGELFFGEGSRLTVL.

The chain has TRBV5-1 and TRBJ2-7, with 11 bases matching TRBD2. Germline CDR1 SGHRS, CDR2 YFSETQ. This CDR3 comprises 17 residues. The V gene end was trimmed by 0 bases and the J gene end by 2 bases; junction bases not matched to a gene: 7. CDR3 in DNA: TGCGCCAGCAGCTTGGAACTAGCGGGGGTCCTTCCCTACGAGCAGTACTTC. It is translated as CASSLELAGVLPYEQYF.

The J gene is TRBJ2-7, the V gene TRBV28; D unclear. Germline V gives CDR1 MDHEN, CDR2 SYDVKM. The CDR3 has 12 residues. V lost 1 base, J lost 4 bases, and 5 bases lay in between. Here the CDR3 DNA reads TGTGCCAGCAGTTTATCCTATTACGAGCAGTACTTC. Its protein product is CASSLSYYEQYF.

V gene TRBV5-1 combines with J gene TRBJ2-7, with 13 nucleotides matching TRBD2. Germline V gives CDR1 SGHRS, CDR2 YFSETQ. V was clipped by 3 bases and J by 2 bases; unmatched bases: 2. This CDR3 is built from 15 residues. The CDR3 reads CASSSGLAGAYEQYF. The DNA of the CDR3 is TGCGCCAGCAGCTCAGGACTAGCGGGAGCCTACGAGCAGTACTTC.

This chain connects TRBV10-3 to TRBJ2-7; the match to TRBD2 covers 8 bases. From germline, CDR1 is ENHRY and CDR2 SYGVKD. V lost 8 bases, J lost 1 base, and 10 bases stayed unmatched. There are 15 residues in the CDR3. CDR3 residues: CAIGSSGRQSYEQYF. The CDR3 DNA reads as TGTGCCATCGGATCAAGCGGGAGACAGTCCTACGAGCAGTACTTC.

This chain uses TRBV6-5 with TRBJ1-3, with 10 bases fitting TRBD1. The V gene's germline CDR1 is MNHEY and CDR2 SVGAGI. V was pared by 6 bases and J by 3 bases, with 5 bases of the junction left unmatched. CDR3 length: 15 amino acids. CDR3 bases: TGTGCCAGCAGAAGGACAGGGGGAAGTGGAAACACCATATATTTT. It encodes CASRRTGGSGNTIYF.

V is TRBV7-9 and J is TRBJ2-7; a weak D match, TRBD2 (6 bases). Germline V gene lookup returns CDR1 SEHNR and CDR2 FQNEAQ (reference sequence). V was pared by 4 bases and J by 0 bases, with 13 bases between. The CDR3 sequence is 15 residues long. CDR3 sequence: CASSWGGGSSYEQYF. The CDR3 coding sequence is TGTGCCAGCAGCTGGGGAGGAGGTAGCTCCTACGAGCAGTACTTC.

The chain joins TRBV5-1 to TRBJ2-5; D is uncertain. The CDR3 has 14 residues. The V and J ends lost 4 bases and 5 bases respectively, with 15 bases between them. Germline CDR1 is SGHRS and CDR2 is YFSETQ. CDR3 sequence: CASSPEQSRETQYF. The DNA for the CDR3 is TGCGCCAGCAGCCCGGAACAGTCACGGGAGACCCAGTACTTC.

This chain connects TRBV2 to TRBJ1-1; weak D call: TRBD1 (6 bases). The CDR3 runs 17 residues. The germline V and J ends were trimmed by 1 base and 0 bases, with 15 bases remaining between them. Germline V gives CDR1 SNHLY, CDR2 FYNNEI. The CDR3 loop is CASSEEELGAVNTEAFF. The CDR3 nucleotides are TGTGCCAGCAGTGAAGAAGAGTTGGGGGCGGTGAACACTGAAGCTTTCTTT.

The chain has TRBV2 and TRBJ2-1; D call uncertain. Trimming took off 1 base at V and 4 bases at J, with 5 bases between the two ends. CDR1 SNHLY and CDR2 FYNNEI come from the germline V gene. The CDR3 is 13 amino acids. This chain's CDR3 is CASSEGLYNEQFF. CDR3 DNA: TGTGCCAGCAGTGAAGGACTGTACAATGAGCAGTTCTTC.

This clone was recorded once. The chain recombines TRBV29-1 with TRBJ2-1; 7 positions agree with TRBD2. CDR3 length: 13 residues. Trimming took 2 bases from V and 3 from J; bases not matched to a gene: 1. Germline CDR1 and CDR2: SQVTM and ANQGSEA. Here the CDR3 DNA reads TGCAGCGTTGAACGCGGGGGCTACAATGAGCAGTTCTTC. Protein: CSVERGGYNEQFF.

This clone has only a few counts. The rearrangement joins TRBV28 to TRBJ2-5; TRBD1 aligns across 7 bases. CDR3 size: 13 residues. Trimming took 10 bases from V and 3 from J; bases not matched to a gene: 8. From germline, CDR1 is MDHEN and CDR2 SYDVKM. The CDR3 coding sequence is TGTGCCACCCATACGGGGACAGAAGAGACCCAGTACTTC. As protein: CATHTGTEETQYF.

As DNA, the CDR3 is TGTGCCAGCAGCTTAACCCTTGTTCGGGTCCCTACAAGCACAGATACGCAGTATTTT. It is translated as CASSLTLVRVPTSTDTQYF. The chain employs TRBV7-3 and TRBJ2-3; D remains unclear. Germline V gene data show CDR1 as SGHTA and CDR2 as FQGTGA. CDR3 length: 19 amino acids. Trimming took off 0 bases at V and 0 bases at J, with 19 bases between the two ends.

The rearrangement joins TRBV11-2 to TRBJ2-5; D may be TRBD2 (7 bases). V lost 3 bases and J lost 5, with 10 bases in between. The CDR3 is made up of 13 amino acids. CDR1 and CDR2 (germline): SGHAT, FQNNGV. This CDR3 is CASSLGGRETQYF. The CDR3 DNA reads as TGTGCCAGCAGCTTGGGGGGGCGGGAGACCCAGTACTTC.

The V call is TRBV28, the J call TRBJ1-3; 11 nucleotides agree with TRBD1. Germline assignment: CDR1 MDHEN and CDR2 SYDVKM. J lost 1 base, V lost 11 bases, and 7 bases had no gene match. The CDR3 covers 15 residues. The CDR3 sequence is CAGRGQGASGNTIYF. The CDR3, as DNA: TGTGCCGGAAGAGGACAGGGGGCGTCTGGAAACACCATATATTTT.

In its sample, this clone was seen a few times. V is TRBV19 and J is TRBJ1-2, with a weak D call TRBD1 (5 bases). Trimming pared 10 bases from V and 8 bases from J, leaving 17 bases between. The germline V gene encodes CDR1 LNHDA and CDR2 SQIVND (reference sequence). The CDR3 spans 12 residues. The CDR3 DNA reads as TGTGCCACCCCTGCGGGGGACCTGGGCTACACCTTC. It codes for CATPAGDLGYTF.

The chain has TRBV11-2 and TRBJ2-2, with TRBD2 identical over 7 bases. J lost 2 bases, V lost 1 base, and 7 bases had no gene match. The CDR3 has 17 residues. Germline V gene lookup returns CDR1 SGHAT and CDR2 FQNNGV. CDR3 amino acids: CASSLGTASGNTGELFF. Here the CDR3 DNA reads TGTGCCAGCAGCTTAGGGACGGCTAGCGGAAACACCGGGGAGCTGTTTTTT.